The rows below give T cell receptor beta chains drawn from one sample of a study of regulatory T cells in long-lasting Graves disease. MiXCR was run by TCRdb on the multiplex PCR reads, yielding one entry per CDR3 protein. This table holds about 540,000 distinct CDR3 sequences, about 13% found once. The same data also contributed to another study, on T cells in Graves' hyperthyroidism and ophthalmopathy.

The sequences come from peripheral blood mononuclear cells (PBMCs), collected at new diagnosis, from a patient treated with antithyroid drugs. These receptors originate from a man aged 30-40 years with Graves disease. The CDR3 runs from the conserved cysteine through the conserved F or W. The order of the fields is D gene, J gene, clone size, V gene, CDR3 DNA, CDR3 protein. The D gene is left open where the match is weak. The size of a clone is reported for some rows only, either as once, few or many, or as a class for expanded clones.

.	TRBJ2-2	many	TRBV13	TGTGCCAGCAGCGCCGGCCGGGAGCTGTTTTTT	CASSAGRELFF
.	TRBJ2-1	many	TRBV6-1	TGTGCCAGCAGTGAAAAGGGGCACAATGAGCAGTTCTTC	CASSEKGHNEQFF
TRBD2	TRBJ2-3	many	TRBV12-3/TRBV12-4	TGTGCCAGCAGTCCCCGGGGGGTAGCCGGGGATACGCAGTATTTT	CASSPRGVAGDTQYF
.	TRBJ2-5	many	TRBV29-1	TGCAGCGTTGAAGAGAACCGTCAAGAGACCCAGTACTTC	CSVEENRQETQYF
.	TRBJ2-5	few	TRBV5-1	TGCGCCAGCAGCTCTAGGGCGTTGGAGGAGACCCAGTACTTC	CASSSRALEETQYF
.	TRBJ2-1	many	TRBV27	TGTGCCAGCAGTTACGACTGGAACAATGAGCAGTTCTTC	CASSYDWNNEQFF
TRBD1	TRBJ1-4	.	TRBV30	TGTGCCTGGAGTGGGGACAGTAGAGGAGAAAAACTGTTTTTT	CAWSGDSRGEKLFF
TRBD2	TRBJ2-1	.	TRBV6-1	TGTGCCAGTTCGACTAGCCATTACAATGAGCAGTCCTTC	CASSTSHYNEQSF
TRBD2	TRBJ2-7	many	TRBV27	TGTGCCAGCAGTTCCCGACTAGCGATGGACGAGCAGTACTTC	CASSSRLAMDEQYF
.	TRBJ1-1	many	TRBV29-1	TGCAGCGGATCGGACAGTGGATTTACTGAAGCTTTCTTT	CSGSDSGFTEAFF
.	TRBJ2-2	few	TRBV25-1	TGTGCCAGTCGGGGGCAGGGAAAGTCGAACACCGGGGAGCTGTTTTTT	CASRGQGKSNTGELFF
.	TRBJ2-7	few	TRBV20-1	TGCAGTGCTAGTTGGACAGACCCGCTCGAGCAGTACTTC	CSASWTDPLEQYF
TRBD2	TRBJ2-4	.	TRBV29-1	TGCAGCGTCCCGGCTAGCGGGAGAAAAAACATTCAGTACTTC	CSVPASGRKNIQYF
TRBD1	TRBJ1-1	many	TRBV10-1	TGCGCCAGCAGTGAGTACGGGACAGGGAGGACTGAAGCTTTCTTT	CASSEYGTGRTEAFF
TRBD1	TRBJ2-7	many	TRBV2	TGTGCCAGCAAGTCACGCACAGGGGTGTACGAGCAGTACTTC	CASKSRTGVYEQYF
.	TRBJ1-3	.	TRBV4-2	TGCGCCAGCAGCCAAGGTCCCGGACGGACCTCTGGAAACACCATATATTTT	CASSQGPGRTSGNTIYF
.	TRBJ2-1	many	TRBV24-1	TGTGCCACCAGTGCCGCGTTGGCGGGATCCAGCAATGAGCAGTTCTTC	CATSAALAGSSNEQFF
.	TRBJ2-1	few	TRBV12-3/TRBV12-4	TGTGCCAGCAGTTTAGGAGGGGGGTCGGGCAATGAGCAGTTCTTC	CASSLGGGSGNEQFF
.	TRBJ1-4	many	TRBV2	TGTGCCAGCCTTGCAACTAATGAAAAACTGTTTTTT	CASLATNEKLFF
.	TRBJ2-7	many	TRBV29-1	TGCAGCGTTGGGGCAAGTACCTACGAGCAGTACTTC	CSVGASTYEQYF
TRBD2	TRBJ2-3	.	TRBV6-2/TRBV6-3	TGTGCCATCGGGACTACCAAAACAGATACGCAGTATTTT	CAIGTTKTDTQYF
.	TRBJ1-4	few	TRBV7-9	TGTGCCAGCAGCTTAGATAGTCCAAGCACTAATGAAAAACTGTTTTTT	CASSLDSPSTNEKLFF
.	TRBJ2-7	.	TRBV5-1	TGCGCCAGCAGCTTGGGGCACAGTAGGAGCTCCTACGAGCAGTACTTC	CASSLGHSRSSYEQYF
.	TRBJ2-5	many	TRBV20-1	TGCAGTGCTAGGGATGCCCCCCAAGAGACCCAGTACTTC	CSARDAPQETQYF
.	TRBJ1-3	.	TRBV19	TGTGCCAGTAGTGTATCTACAGGAAACTCTGGAAACACCATATATTTT	CASSVSTGNSGNTIYF
.	TRBJ1-2	many	TRBV27	TGTGCCAGCAGCGGGTTGGGAATTGGCTACACCTTC	CASSGLGIGYTF
.	TRBJ2-1	many	TRBV6-1	TGTGCCAGCAGTGGGGACCATTCCTCCTACAATGAGCAGTTCTTC	CASSGDHSSYNEQFF
TRBD2	TRBJ2-1	few	TRBV25-1	TGTGCCAGCACTCTCGCGGGAGGCCGCAATGAGCAGTTCTTC	CASTLAGGRNEQFF
.	TRBJ1-1	many	TRBV19	TGTGCCAGTAGCCCCTCCTGGGGCAGGATATCGAGCACTGAAGCTTTCTTT	CASSPSWGRISSTEAFF